This T cell receptor (beta chain) came from a study of monozygotic twins with inflammatory bowel disease. Findings and caveats of the study: Evidence failed to back one strong IBD-linked signal or clonotype.

As to this clonotype: What it recognizes is unknown.

This CDR3 has 17 amino acids. CDR1 is KGHSH and CDR2 is LQKENI in the germline V gene. TCRdb reprocessed the 5' RACE reads, keeping one entry per CDR3 protein, no DNA. The sample shows 300,000 to 450,000 distinct CDR3 sequences, and roughly 2.6% sits with its ten largest clones. Investigators extracted total RNA from whole blood and did not sort T cells. The sequencing sample was made of blood. The V and J genes are TRBV18 and TRBJ2-5; TCRdb's D call of TRBD1 is untestable without DNA. The sequence was obtained from a human donor with ulcerative colitis or Crohn's disease, or a healthy co-twin of an affected twin (not recorded which). The CDR3 sequence is CASSPKDRGLPTETQYF.